This record covers a single TCR beta chain. The data were produced by immunoSEQ multiplex PCR, yet TCRdb's version contains in-frame clones alone and is incomplete. The sample consists of approximately 11,000 clones, roughly 86% of them appearing once. The entry originates in a study of OX40 agonist ivuxolimab in advanced cancers. The CDR3 spans 15 residues. CDR1 and CDR2 (germline): SGHRS, YFSETQ. V lost 0 bases and J lost 3; bases outside the gene matches: 6. The chain recombines TRBV5-1 with TRBJ2-7; TRBD1 agrees at 7 bases. The sequencing used CD4+ or CD8+ T cells sorted from blood, collected in a trial of the OX40 agonist ivuxolimab. The clonotype originates from an adult with an advanced solid tumor such as melanoma, head and neck, liver or kidney cancer. The chain's CDR3 is CASSLEGAIFYEQYF. CDR3 nucleotides: TGCGCCAGCAGCTTGGAGGGGGCCATATTCTACGAGCAGTACTTC.